The present TCR beta chain was sequenced within a study of OX40 agonist ivuxolimab in advanced cancers. Study overall: Ivuxolimab, an antibody that agonizes OX40 (CD134), was administered to the patients. Intravenous ivuxolimab at 0.01 to 10 mg/kg was given to patients every 2 weeks. Participants, 82.7% male, averaged roughly 60 years of age, ranging from roughly 23 to 80.

Any history of autoimmune disease or systemic immunosuppression disqualified patients. In germline, CDR1 is SGHNT, CDR2 YYREEE (reference sequence). This CDR3 region has 18 residues. V dropped 3 bases and J dropped 8; count of bases not matched to a gene: 13. Clones were read by immunoSEQ multiplex PCR, and TCRdb kept only the in-frame ones, dropping some. The data show about 45,000 clones, over 65% seen once. The receptor was isolated from an adult with an advanced solid tumor such as melanoma, head and neck, liver or kidney cancer. The V gene is TRBV5-4, the J gene TRBJ2-1; 14 nucleotides align to TRBD2. Material: CD4+ or CD8+ T cells sorted from blood, obtained in a trial of the OX40 agonist ivuxolimab. For the CDR3, the DNA is TGTGCCAGCAGCTCACAACTTGGGACTAGCGGGAGTATCGATGAGCAGTTCTTC. Its translation: CASSSQLGTSGSIDEQFF.